This T cell receptor beta chain was recovered during a study of T cell responses to AZD1222 COVID-19 vaccine. Note on this clone: What it binds is not known.

Profiled with immunoSEQ multiplex PCR; TCRdb holds only in-frame clones, not every one. The sample consists of under 80,000 clones, around 81% of them appearing once. Pooled samples include second doses given at about 4 or 12 weeks. Study observations and caveats: Donors were chiefly white British, with a greater number of females, and clonal diversity was perhaps underestimated. Nearly half of the spike-specific TCRs reportedly recognize variant regions that carry no mutations. The repertoires were collected only after the peak T cell response.

The V end was cut by 5 bases, the J end by 2 bases, with 21 bases between. The length of the CDR3 is 18 residues. CDR1 and CDR2 from the germline V gene are SGHTA and FQGTGA. The receptor was derived from an adult who received the AZD1222 COVID-19 vaccine. This specimen consisted of peripheral blood, obtained 28 days after the second AZD1222 dose. This chain uses TRBV7-3 with TRBJ2-2; TRBD1 is a possible D gene (6 bases). The CDR3 sequence: CASSPTPTDRSNTGELFF. Here the CDR3 DNA reads TGTGCCAGCAGCCCGACCCCCACCGACAGGTCTAACACCGGGGAGCTGTTTTTT.